This T cell receptor (beta chain) stems from a study of vaccination effects on CD4 cells after COVID-19. TCRdb's table, derived via immunoSEQ multiplex PCR, lists solely in-frame clones and lacks some. The table has about 8,900 clones, approximately 72% seen once. Isolation of CD4+ T cells took place after 10 days of culture. Two-dose vaccination with either BNT162b2 or mRNA-1273 was given to the participants. As to this clone: What it binds is not known.

Germline V lookup: CDR1 LGHNT, CDR2 FRNRAP. V lost 0 bases and J lost 6, with 14 bases in between. This CDR3 has 15 amino acids. This rearrangement joins TRBV12-5 to TRBJ1-1; D is perhaps TRBD1 (5 bases). Here the sequenced sample was CD4+ T cells from PBMCs cultured without peptide, taken after COVID-19 vaccination. The clonotype originates from a human donor who received a COVID-19 vaccine. CDR3 protein: CASGLVLGGMAEAFF. CDR3 DNA sequence: TGTGCTAGTGGTTTGGTACTTGGGGGTATGGCTGAAGCTTTCTTT. Filled out from reference TRBV12-5 and TRBJ1-1, the complete variable domain reads DARVTQTPRHKVTEMGQEVTMRCQPILGHNTVFWYRQTMMQGLELLAYFRNRAPLDDSGMPKDRFSAEMPDATLATLKIQPSEPRDSAVYFCASGLVLGGMAEAFFGQGTRLTVV.